This T cell receptor (beta chain) was sequenced for a study of radiation and T cells in renal cell carcinoma. Study results and caveats: Irradiated tumors had higher TCR clonality than control tumors. Sampling covered only about 0.97 g of each tumor.

On this clone: Antigen specificity is unknown.

The data were produced by immunoSEQ multiplex PCR, yet TCRdb's version contains in-frame clones alone and is incomplete. The data hold about 24,000 clones, with around 57% observed a single time. Germline assignment: CDR1 SEHNR and CDR2 FQNEAQ (reference sequence). Germline trimming cut 5 bases from V and 2 bases from J; bases unmatched to any gene: 5. This CDR3 contains 15 residues. Described treatment: treatment-naive control, cytoreductive nephrectomy. Clear cell pathology was present in this patient's renal cell carcinoma. Controls included a handful of female and over ten male donors, resected 2011 to 2014.

The TCR sequence derives from a human donor with renal cell carcinoma. The gene calls are TRBV7-9 and TRBJ2-2; 7 nucleotides align to TRBD1. This material consisted of tumor tissue, taken from a patient whose treatment was nephrectomy without radiotherapy. The CDR3 loop reads CASSPGTVNTGELFF. The CDR3, as DNA: TGTGCCAGCAGCCCGGGGACAGTTAACACCGGGGAGCTGTTTTTT.